Here is one TCR beta chain with its context. Antigen specificity is unknown. The record originates from a study of OX40 agonist ivuxolimab in advanced cancers. At the level of the study: The study treated patients with ivuxolimab, an agonistic anti-OX40 (CD134) antibody. Overall study results and limits: Among T cells, CD8+ cells averaged more expanded clones than CD4+ cells. Partial responders dosed at 0.1-3.0 mg/kg displayed clonal expansion ranking among the lowest.

The germline V gene has CDR1 LNHNV and CDR2 YYDKDF (reference sequence). This CDR3 has 13 amino acids. The V and J ends lost 5 bases and 7 bases respectively, with 12 bases between them. No patient had autoimmune disease or received systemic immunosuppression. The repertoire was sequenced with immunoSEQ multiplex PCR; TCRdb's copy has only in-frame clones and lacks some. This sample has more than 15,000 clones, with 74% found just once. The receptor was derived from an adult with an advanced solid tumor such as melanoma, head and neck, liver or kidney cancer. Sample: CD4+ or CD8+ T cells sorted from blood, taken in a trial of the OX40 agonist ivuxolimab. J is TRBJ2-1 and V is TRBV15, with a tentative D call TRBD2 (5 bases). In DNA form, the CDR3 reads TGTGCCACCAGCGGCGGACTGGGGAATGAGCAGTTCTTC. Its protein is CATSGGLGNEQFF.